Listed below are T cell receptor beta chains from one sample, sequenced in a study of tissue T cells after allogeneic stem cell transplantation. Sequencing used immunoSEQ multiplex PCR; TCRdb keeps in-frame clones, though not all of them. The data show about 6,300 clones, approximately 70% seen once. The sequencing here drew on tissue from the stomach, taken at autopsy. The receptors here all came from a woman aged 18-50 years with breast cancer. Both conserved end residues are part of each CDR3. The order of the fields is V gene, clone size, D gene, J gene, CDR3 length, CDR3 DNA, CDR3 protein. The D gene is left open where the match is weak. The listing skips clone size in some rows; elsewhere it reads once, few, many or a size class.

>TRBV18|.|.|TRBJ2-2|16
TGTGCCAGCTCACCACTCCGGAGGGGGGTCACCGGGGAGCTGTTTTTT
CASSPLRRGVTGELFF
>TRBV4-3|few|.|TRBJ2-7|20
TGCGCCAGCAGCCTACACCAAATGTCGGAAAGGACCGCCGGCGAGTACGAGCAGTACTTC
CASSLHQMSERTAGEYEQYF
>TRBV19|.|.|TRBJ2-1|13
TGTGCCAGTAGTATAGCTAGTTACAATGAGCAGTTCTTC
CASSIASYNEQFF
>TRBV10-1|.|.|TRBJ2-4|15
TGCGCCAGCAGTTACCCGTCGATAGCCAAAAACATTCAGTACTTC
CASSYPSIAKNIQYF
>TRBV27|.|.|TRBJ1-6|16
TGTGCCAGCAGTTTAATCCTAGGCGTTGGTAATTCACCCCTCCACTTT
CASSLILGVGNSPLHF
>TRBV5-1|.|.|TRBJ1-6|14
TGCGCCAGCAGCTTGGGCAGGGGTAATTCACCCCTCCACTTT
CASSLGRGNSPLHF
>TRBV18|medium-sized|.|TRBJ2-3|16
TGTGCCAGCTCACTTCTCTTGGCAGGGAGGACAGATACGCAGTATTTT
CASSLLLAGRTDTQYF
>TRBV21-1|.|.|TRBJ1-5|18
TGTGCCAGCAGCAAAGTATGGGCAGGGGCCTATAGCAATCAGCCCCAGCATTTT
CASSKVWAGAYSNQPQHF
>TRBV7-3|.|.|TRBJ2-5|15
TGTGCCAGCAGCGGGGCGGACGACTCCCAAGAGACCCAGTACTTC
CASSGADDSQETQYF
>TRBV5-1|few|.|TRBJ2-7|14
TGCGCCAGCAGCGCTGACTCCCTTTCCTACGAGCAGTACTTC
CASSADSLSYEQYF
>TRBV9|.|TRBD2|TRBJ2-2|17
TGTGCCAGCAGCGGAGGGACTAGCGGTGTTGGGACCGGGGAGCTGTTTTTT
CASSGGTSGVGTGELFF
>TRBV4-3|few|.|TRBJ2-7|14
TGCGCCAGCAGCCAAGAACTGGCCTCCTACGAGCAGTACTTC
CASSQELASYEQYF
>TRBV4-3|.|.|TRBJ2-5|13
TGCGCCAGCAGCCAAGAAGGGGGGGAGACCCAGTACTTC
CASSQEGGETQYF
>TRBV5-6|once|TRBD2|TRBJ2-1|12
TGTGCCAGCAGCATCGGGGGGAATGAGCAGTTCTTC
CASSIGGNEQFF
>TRBV16|few|TRBD1|TRBJ2-3|14
TGTGCCAGCATCGGGACAGGGAGGACAGATACGCAGTATTTT
CASIGTGRTDTQYF
>TRBV4-1|.|.|TRBJ2-6|17
TGCGCCAGCAGCCCCCAAGGGTCTTCGGGCGGGGCCAACGTCCTGACTTTC
CASSPQGSSGGANVLTF
>TRBV5-1|.|.|TRBJ2-7|15
TGCGCCAGCAGCTTCGATCCGGAACGCTCCTACGAGCAGTACTTC
CASSFDPERSYEQYF
>TRBV28|few|.|TRBJ1-2|14
TGTGCCAGCAGTCCCCCCCGACGGAACTATGGCTACACCTTC
CASSPPRRNYGYTF
>TRBV3-1/TRBV3-2|.|.|TRBJ1-6|15
TGTGCCAGCAGCCAAAGGGGCTCCTATAATTCACCCCTCCACTTT
CASSQRGSYNSPLHF
>TRBV9|.|TRBD2|TRBJ2-5|18
TGTGCCAGCAGCGTAGGGGCTGGACTAGCGGAGTCACAAGAGACCCAGTACTTC
CASSVGAGLAESQETQYF
>TRBV30|few|.|TRBJ1-3|14
TGTGCCTGGAGTGAAGGGGCCGGGGGAAACACCATATATTTT
CAWSEGAGGNTIYF
>TRBV28|large|.|TRBJ2-7|15
TGTGCCAGCAGTTTACTAGGAGGGGATCTCTACGAGCAGTACTTC
CASSLLGGDLYEQYF
>TRBV3-1/TRBV3-2|.|TRBD1|TRBJ2-7|14
TGTGCCAGCAGCCACACCGGGACAGGGGGCGAGCAGTACTTC
CASSHTGTGGEQYF
>TRBV5-6|.|TRBD1|TRBJ2-5|16
TGTGCCAGCAGCTTGAAGACAGGGGAGGTTTGGGAGACCCAGTACTTC
CASSLKTGEVWETQYF
>TRBV4-2|few|TRBD2|TRBJ2-2|17
TGTGCCAGCAGCCAAGTAGGACTAGCGGGAGATGGCGGGGAGCTGTTTTTT
CASSQVGLAGDGGELFF
>TRBV7-9|medium-sized|.|TRBJ2-5|12
TGTGCCAGCAGCCGAGTCGGAGAGACCCAGTACTTC
CASSRVGETQYF
>TRBV14|.|.|TRBJ1-1|12
TGTGCCAGCAGCCGCAGGAACACTGAAGCTTTCTTT
CASSRRNTEAFF
>TRBV4-1|once|TRBD2|TRBJ2-7|15
TGCGCCAGCAGCCTAACCGGGACTAGCGACCACGAGCAGTACTTC
CASSLTGTSDHEQYF
>TRBV7-2|.|TRBD1|TRBJ2-3|17
TGTGCCAGCAGCCCCCGACAGGGTCGAGGGTACACAGATACGCAGTATTTT
CASSPRQGRGYTDTQYF
>TRBV6-4|few|.|TRBJ2-7|17
TGTGCCAGCAGTGCGAGGATATGCCCGGTTATTGACTACGAGCAGTACTTC
CASSARICPVIDYEQYF
>TRBV3-1/TRBV3-2|few|.|TRBJ1-6|15
TGTGCCAGCAGCCCCCTTTGGCCGTTCGGATCACCCCTCCACTTT
CASSPLWPFGSPLHF
>TRBV5-6|.|.|TRBJ2-7|14
TGTGCCAGCAGGACTCGAGGCAGCTCCTACGAGCAGTACTTC
CASRTRGSSYEQYF
>TRBV19|few|.|TRBJ2-3|17
TGTGCCAGTAGTATTAACTGGGCTAGCAAGAACACAGATACGCAGTATTTT
CASSINWASKNTDTQYF
>TRBV25-1|.|TRBD1|TRBJ1-6|15
TGTGCCAGCAGTGCAGGGACAGGGGGGAATTCACCCCTCCACTTT
CASSAGTGGNSPLHF
>TRBV5-1|.|.|TRBJ2-3|14
TGCGCCAGCAACAGGGGGGGTAGCACAGATACGCAGTATTTT
CASNRGGSTDTQYF
>TRBV6-4|.|.|TRBJ1-1|15
TGTGCCAGCAGTGACTCGGAGGCCGGGGGTACTGAAGCTTTCTTT
CASSDSEAGGTEAFF
>TRBV12-3/TRBV12-4|.|.|TRBJ1-6|13
TGTGCCAGCAGTTTAGGGCTGGAATCACCCCTCCACTTT
CASSLGLESPLHF
>TRBV30|once|.|TRBJ1-6|13
TGTGCCTGGAGGGCCGAAACTAATTCACCCCTCCACTTT
CAWRAETNSPLHF
>TRBV25-1|few|TRBD1|TRBJ1-4|14
TGTGCCAGCAGTGGGACAGGGGCCCGTGAAAAACTGTTTTTT
CASSGTGAREKLFF
>TRBV6-5|.|.|TRBJ2-7|13
TGTGCCAGCAGCAGGGACCACTCCTACGAGCAGTACTTC
CASSRDHSYEQYF
>TRBV2|few|.|TRBJ2-2|13
TGTGCCAGCAGTGAAGAAGGTTCCGGGGAGCTGTTTTTT
CASSEEGSGELFF
>TRBV7-9|.|.|TRBJ2-3|16
TGTGCCAGCAGCTTAAGAACTACAGGGATCTCAGATACGCAGTATTTT
CASSLRTTGISDTQYF
>TRBV6-5|.|.|TRBJ2-3|14
TGTGCCAGCAGACAGGGCTTGGGCACAGATACGCAGTATTTT
CASRQGLGTDTQYF
>TRBV28|.|TRBD2|TRBJ2-3|15
TGTGCCAGCAGTTTACGGGAGGGCTTTACAGATACGCAGTATTTT
CASSLREGFTDTQYF
>TRBV27|few|.|TRBJ2-7|15
TGTGCCAGCAGTGGGTGGGGGGCCCTCTCCTACGAGCAGTACTTC
CASSGWGALSYEQYF
>TRBV3-1/TRBV3-2|few|.|TRBJ1-1|14
TGTGCCAGCAGCCAAGAGGCCATGAACACTGAAGCTTTCTTT
CASSQEAMNTEAFF
>TRBV28|once|TRBD2|TRBJ2-7|17
TGTGCCAGCAGCCGACTTTCTGGGCGGGAGAGCCCTCGCGAGCAGTACTTC
CASSRLSGRESPREQYF
>TRBV7-2|.|.|TRBJ2-5|12
TGTGCCAGCAGCGCCAACGGTATAACCCAGTACTTC
CASSANGITQYF
>TRBV30|.|TRBD1|TRBJ1-2|13
TGTGCCTGGAACCCAGGGGGTAACTATGGCTACACCTTC
CAWNPGGNYGYTF
>TRBV28|few|TRBD1|TRBJ1-5|14
TGTGCCAGCAGTTCGGGACAGGATTATCAGCCCCAGCATTTT
CASSSGQDYQPQHF
>TRBV2|.|TRBD2|TRBJ2-2|14
TGTGCCAGCAGCGGACTAGCCGAGACCGGGGAGCTGTTTTTT
CASSGLAETGELFF
>TRBV6-2/TRBV6-3|.|TRBD1|TRBJ1-2|14
TGTGCCAGCAGTTCACGGGGACAGGCTTATGGCTACACCTTC
CASSSRGQAYGYTF
>TRBV7-2|.|TRBD2|TRBJ2-3|14
TGTGCCAGCAGCTACCTAGCGGGGGTAGATACGCAGTATTTT
CASSYLAGVDTQYF
>TRBV27|.|.|TRBJ1-6|20
TGTGCCAGCAGATTACTTAACTCCGACAGGAAACTACCCTATAATTCACCCCTCCACTTT
CASRLLNSDRKLPYNSPLHF